What follows describes a single TCR beta chain. As yet, its antigen is unknown. The collection from each donor was one heparinised blood draw averaging about 116 mL. Of the isolated RNA, all was reverse transcribed, and so the sequenced material was expressed TCRB transcripts. The repertoire was sequenced with immunoSEQ multiplex PCR; TCRdb's copy has only in-frame clones and lacks some. Among a few hundred thousand clones listed, around a tenth were seen once. The entry originates in a study of beta chain features in type 1 diabetes. Study-wide background: All samples combined gave roughly 100,000,000 sorted cells for examination.

Findings and limits, study-wide: Moderate but significant shortening of TCRB CDR3s was recorded in all four CD4+ subsets from Type 1 diabetes patients.

CDR1 is MNHEY and CDR2 is SMNVEV in the germline V gene (reference sequence). The length of the CDR3 is 17 residues. V was clipped by 2 bases and J by 4 bases; unmatched bases: 12. The receptor's source is a man aged 25-45 years with type 1 diabetes. The sequencing sample was made of central memory CD4+ T cells from blood. The rearrangement uses TRBV27 and TRBJ1-1; TRBD1 matches 8 bases. In nucleotides, the CDR3 is TGTGCCAGCAGTTTAAAGGGCTTACAACAGGGGGTCACTGAAGCTTTCTTT. Its translation is CASSLKGLQQGVTEAFF.